This T cell receptor (beta chain) was documented in a study of blood T cell repertoires in COVID-19. Study at large: Acute and convalescent COVID-19 specimens originated in the United States, Italy and Spain. T cells, B-cell-depleted T cells, or PBMCs supplied cDNA or gDNA.

Study processing details: Amplification of reference gene primers provided the estimated nucleated cell counts. Profiling relied on immunoSEQ multiplex PCR, and the TCRdb table lists in-frame clones only, not all of them. V and J calls and clone size come straight from that table; D and trimming were deduced from the DNA. The sample has a few hundred thousand clones; under 85% are singletons. V was clipped by 5 bases and J by 4 bases, with 12 bases between them. Germline values: CDR1 MNHEY, CDR2 SMNVEV (reference sequence). This CDR3 has 13 amino acids. The clonotype was recovered from a human donor with COVID-19, enrolled during active disease. The donor label of this sample is uncertain. The sample was peripheral blood. The J gene is TRBJ2-7, the V gene TRBV27, with a tentative D call TRBD1 (6 bases). In DNA form, the CDR3 reads TGTGCCAGCAGTCCTCAGGGGAAGTACGAGCAGTACTTC. Translation: CASSPQGKYEQYF.